These T cell receptor beta chains were read from a single sample in a study of beta chain features in type 1 diabetes. The repertoire was sequenced with immunoSEQ multiplex PCR; TCRdb's copy has only in-frame clones and lacks some. Of about 300,000 clones in the sample, 8% were seen once. The specimen was central memory CD4+ T cells from blood. All receptors come from a woman aged 18 to 35 in good health. Each CDR3 is given with its conserved first and last residue. Fields, in order: J gene, V gene, CDR3 protein.

>TRBJ1-4|TRBV30
CAWSAGGGDEKLFF
>TRBJ1-1|TRBV12-5
CASGPGGARTEAFF
>TRBJ1-6|TRBV6-8
CASTTGGNYNSPLHF
>TRBJ1-4|TRBV4-2
CASSQVGATNEKLFF
>TRBJ1-6|TRBV7-2
CASSPRDRVYSPLHF
>TRBJ1-1|TRBV7-2
CASSLGVVVNTEAFF
>TRBJ1-1|TRBV4-1
CASSQPLGGDTEAFF
>TRBJ1-2|TRBV11-1
CASSPTGTYGYTF
>TRBJ2-5|TRBV4-2
CASSQDNRVDETQYF
>TRBJ1-1|TRBV30
CAWSPHSDGEAFF
>TRBJ1-2|TRBV28
CASRRGTRGYTF
>TRBJ2-7|TRBV29-1
CSVEGGPLASEQYF
>TRBJ2-3|TRBV5-1
CASSLGEDTQYF
>TRBJ2-1|TRBV18
CASSPTQGQGMKQFF
>TRBJ1-1|TRBV4-1
CASSHEDRDARAFF
>TRBJ2-1|TRBV5-1
CASSLHGSGNYNEQFF
>TRBJ2-7|TRBV7-9
CASSPTRGGEQYF
>TRBJ2-2|TRBV7-7
CASSSGTVVTGELFF
>TRBJ1-4|TRBV6-6
CASRAGRANEKLFF
>TRBJ1-1|TRBV11-2
CASSKRGLMNTEAFF
>TRBJ2-1|TRBV7-9
CASSFFRTAPNEQFF
>TRBJ2-3|TRBV23-1
CASSQGLRQGASTDTQYF
>TRBJ1-1|TRBV6-5
CASTSMSEAFF
>TRBJ2-7|TRBV7-6
CASSSSGPYEQYF
>TRBJ2-1|TRBV5-6
CASGRQGSNEQFF
>TRBJ1-3|TRBV7-3
CAPTRGSGNTIYF
>TRBJ2-7|TRBV19
CASSKRTSGRLNEQYF
>TRBJ2-1|TRBV7-3
CASSPGQGAVARQFF
>TRBJ2-1|TRBV11-2
CASSLGVGSYNEQFF
>TRBJ1-1|TRBV6-5
CASSVRKNTEAFF
>TRBJ1-1|TRBV2
CASSTQGVKTEAFF
>TRBJ2-7|TRBV29-1
CSVEGALPYEQYF
>TRBJ1-2|TRBV29-1
CSAGLLGYGYTF
>TRBJ2-7|TRBV6-6
CASSYSGRGVSYEQYF
>TRBJ1-5|TRBV7-9
CASSWGQANQPQHF
>TRBJ1-1|TRBV5-1
CASSGRTGNTEAFF
>TRBJ1-4|TRBV2
CASSGVVVDEKLFF
>TRBJ2-2|TRBV4-1
CASSQDRATGELFF
>TRBJ2-3|TRBV5-4
CASRRQGGRTDTQYF
>TRBJ2-7|TRBV5-1
CASSSNAGTRSEQYF
>TRBJ2-7|TRBV7-9
CASSLRGGAYEQYF
>TRBJ1-5|TRBV18
CASSPPGNNQPQHF
>TRBJ2-7|TRBV19
CASSIDGGPYEQYF
>TRBJ2-6|TRBV28
CASSSPIGGDRLGSGANVLTF
>TRBJ1-4|TRBV28
CASRPGDRGDEKLFF
>TRBJ1-3|TRBV28
CASESDTDTIYF
>TRBJ1-1|TRBV18
CASSPRVLMEGEAFF
>TRBJ1-2|TRBV6-5
CATRRQLSKIYGYTF
>TRBJ1-1|TRBV4-2
CASSQDRRVGEAFF
>TRBJ2-5|TRBV7-9
CASSFDLLETQYF
>TRBJ2-1|TRBV4-2
CASSQDQRLAQSSYNEQFF
>TRBJ1-2|TRBV5-4
CASSVTGNFNYGYTF
>TRBJ2-3|TRBV18
CASSGGTDTQYF
>TRBJ1-1|TRBV19
CASSPGTPNTEAFF
>TRBJ1-1|TRBV6-5
CASSYSIGKGTEAFF
>TRBJ2-7|TRBV19
CASNSRGGSREQYF
>TRBJ2-7|TRBV23-1
CASSQPQTGPSYEQYF
>TRBJ2-7|TRBV10-3
CAIGSYEQYF